Following are 12 T cell receptor beta chains from one sample sequenced in a study of blood T cell repertoires in COVID-19. Generated by immunoSEQ multiplex PCR, the TCRdb table keeps only in-frame clones and is missing some. The sample holds under 200,000 clones, 82% seen once. The sequenced material came from PBMCs or T cells enriched from blood (not recorded which). These receptors were collected from a woman aged 55-70 years with acute COVID-19.

V usage is TRBV5-5 and J usage is TRBJ1-2; TRBD1 is a possible D gene (6 bases). The V gene lost 4 bases and the J gene lost 11 bases, with 15 bases spanning the gap. Germline V gene data show CDR1 as SGHKS and CDR2 as YYEKEE (reference sequence). The CDR3 covers 12 residues. CDR3 in amino acids: CASSPDRGAYTF. The DNA of the CDR3 is TGTGCCAGCAGCCCCGACCGGGGGGCATACACCTTC.

Only one count was recorded for this clone. V gene TRBV7-9 combines with J gene TRBJ1-2; D is perhaps TRBD1 (5 bases). Germline lookup yields CDR1 SEHNR and CDR2 FQNEAQ (reference sequence). Between the trimmed V and J ends, which lost 0 bases and 5 bases, there was a span of 13 bases. This CDR3 is built from 15 residues. CDR3 DNA: TGTGCCAGCAGCTTAGCCGGGACTTACTCTTATGGCTACACCTTC. It codes for CASSLAGTYSYGYTF.

J is TRBJ1-4 and V is TRBV6-2 or TRBV6-3; TRBD1 aligns across 9 bases. CDR3 length: 16 residues. V lost 6 bases and J lost 5; bases outside the gene matches: 10. The germline V gene has CDR1 MNHEY and CDR2 SVGEGT. CDR3 bases: TGTGCCAGCAGCGAGACAGGGGGAGGCTGGAATGAAAAACTGTTTTTT. Residues: CASSETGGGWNEKLFF.

This chain joins TRBV6-6 and TRBJ2-7, with 8 bases aligning to TRBD2. Losses at the gene ends were 3 bases for V and 0 bases for J; bases not matched to a gene: 4. The CDR3 runs to 15 residues. The germline V gene encodes CDR1 MNHNY and CDR2 SVGAGI (reference sequence). The CDR3 sequence: CASSYALAASYEQYF. The CDR3, as DNA: TGTGCCAGCAGTTATGCACTAGCGGCCTCCTACGAGCAGTACTTC.

The V and J genes are TRBV18 and TRBJ1-2; TRBD1 matches at 8 bases. Germline CDR1 KGHSH, CDR2 LQKENI. There are 18 residues in the CDR3. J gave up 3 bases and V 3 bases, and 15 bases lay outside the gene matches. CDR3 in DNA: TGTGCCAGCTCACCGCTCGGGACAGGCGATAGAGCGGACTATGGCTACACCTTC. It specifies CASSPLGTGDRADYGYTF.

The chain links TRBV28 to TRBJ2-3, with D possibly being TRBD2 (5 bases). Per the germline V gene, CDR1 is MDHEN and CDR2 is SYDVKM. CDR3 size: 11 residues. V was shortened by 9 bases and J by 6 bases, with 10 bases between the two germline ends. CDR3 loop: CASSAPDTQYF. The CDR3 DNA reads as TGTGCCAGTAGCGCTCCGGATACGCAGTATTTT.

The rearrangement uses TRBV27 and TRBJ1-5, with 7 bases identical to TRBD1. Germline V gene sequence: CDR1 MNHEY, CDR2 SMNVEV (reference sequence). The ends lost 6 bases at V and 0 bases at J; junction bases unmatched: 11. This CDR3 is 17 amino acids long. The CDR3 DNA sequence: TGTGCCAGCAGAGTTTCGGGGGGGGACAGTAGCAATCAGCCCCAGCATTTT. Its protein is CASRVSGGDSSNQPQHF.

The chain has TRBV3-1 (or the pseudogene TRBV3-2) and TRBJ2-7, with D maybe TRBD2 (6 bases). The V end lost 1 base, the J end lost 7 bases, and 11 bases lay between the germline ends. In germline, CDR1 is LGHDT, CDR2 YNNKEL (reference sequence). The CDR3 runs to 13 residues. CDR3 sequence: CASSQGLDGEQYF. CDR3 in DNA: TGTGCCAGCAGCCAAGGACTAGACGGGGAGCAGTACTTC.

This clone was seen just once. The chain is built from TRBV2 and TRBJ2-3; 8 nucleotides line up with TRBD1. The CDR3 sequence is 14 residues long. CDR1 is SNHLY and CDR2 is FYNNEI in the germline V gene. Germline trimming cut 8 bases from V and 3 bases from J; bases unmatched to any gene: 7. The CDR3 region has the DNA TGTGCCAGCCGCCTGGACAGGGTTACAGATACGCAGTATTTT. Its protein is CASRLDRVTDTQYF.

The J gene is TRBJ2-1, the V gene TRBV12-3 or TRBV12-4; 7 nucleotides line up with TRBD2. J gave up 12 bases and V 1 base, and 6 bases lay outside the gene matches. The CDR3 extends over 13 amino acids. The CDR3 DNA reads TGTGCCAGCAGTTTAGAAAAATCGGGGGGGCAGTTCTTC. As protein: CASSLEKSGGQFF.

This clone has a count of ten or more. This chain links TRBV19 with TRBJ2-7; 9 positions match TRBD1. The germline gives CDR1 LNHDA, CDR2 SQIVND (reference sequence). With 5 bases clipped from V and 5 bases from J, the junction kept 13 bases outside the gene matches. This CDR3 is 16 amino acids long. The CDR3 region has the DNA TGTGCCAGTAGTTTGGGGCCGGGACAGGGCCTCCACGAGCAGTACTTC. Protein product: CASSLGPGQGLHEQYF.

J is TRBJ1-2 and V is TRBV5-1; D ambiguous. The CDR3 length is 13 residues. Germline CDR1 and CDR2: SGHRS and YFSETQ. V was cut by 0 bases and J by 2 bases, with 5 bases left in between. The CDR3 spells CASSLDRNYGYTF. DNA of the CDR3: TGCGCCAGCAGCTTGGACAGAAACTATGGCTACACCTTC. Complete variable domain (other parts from reference TRBV5-1 and TRBJ1-2): KAGVTQTPRYLIKTRGQQVTLSCSPISGHRSVSWYQQTPGQGLQFLFEYFSETQRNKGNFPGRFSGRQFSNSRSEMNVSTLELGDSALYLCASSLDRNYGYTFGSGTRLTVV.